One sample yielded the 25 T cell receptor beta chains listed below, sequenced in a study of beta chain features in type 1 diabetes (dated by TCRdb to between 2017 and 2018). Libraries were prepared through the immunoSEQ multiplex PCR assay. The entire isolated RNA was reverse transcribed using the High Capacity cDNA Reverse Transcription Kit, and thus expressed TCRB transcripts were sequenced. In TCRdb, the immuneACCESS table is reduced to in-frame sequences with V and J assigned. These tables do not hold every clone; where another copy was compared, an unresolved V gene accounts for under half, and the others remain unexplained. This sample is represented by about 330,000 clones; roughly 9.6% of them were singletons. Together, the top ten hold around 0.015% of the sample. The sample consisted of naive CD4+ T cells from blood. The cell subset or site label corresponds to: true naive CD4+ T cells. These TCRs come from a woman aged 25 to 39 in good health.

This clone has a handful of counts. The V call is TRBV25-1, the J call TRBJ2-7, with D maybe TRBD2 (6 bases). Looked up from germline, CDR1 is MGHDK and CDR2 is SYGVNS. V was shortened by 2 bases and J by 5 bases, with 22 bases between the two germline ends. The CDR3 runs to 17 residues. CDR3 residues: CASSEPQRSGVIHEQYF. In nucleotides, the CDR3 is TGTGCCAGCAGTGAACCCCAACGTTCGGGGGTTATCCACGAGCAGTACTTC.

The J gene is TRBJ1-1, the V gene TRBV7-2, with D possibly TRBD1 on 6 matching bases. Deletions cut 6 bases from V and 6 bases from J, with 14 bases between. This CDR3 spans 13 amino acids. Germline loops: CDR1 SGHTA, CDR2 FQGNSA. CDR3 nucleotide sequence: TGTGCCAGCAGTCCTACAGGGTGGTCTGAAGCTTTCTTT. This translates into CASSPTGWSEAFF. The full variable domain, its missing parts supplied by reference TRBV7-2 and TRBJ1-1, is GAGVSQSPSNKVTEKGKDVELRCDPISGHTALYWYRQSLGQGLEFLIYFQGNSAPDKSGLPSDRFSAERTGGSVSTLTIQRTQQEDSAVYLCASSPTGWSEAFFGQGTRLTVV.

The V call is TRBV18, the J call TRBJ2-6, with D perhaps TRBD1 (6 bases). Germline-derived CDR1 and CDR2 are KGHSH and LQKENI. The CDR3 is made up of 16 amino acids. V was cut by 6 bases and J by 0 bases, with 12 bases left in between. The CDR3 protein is CASSYRDPSGANVLTF. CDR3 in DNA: TGTGCCAGCTCGTACAGGGACCCCTCTGGGGCCAACGTCCTGACTTTC.

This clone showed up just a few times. CDR3 bases: TGTGCCAGCAGCCAAGGACTAGCGGGACACGGGGAGCTGTTTTTT. As protein: CASSQGLAGHGELFF. J is TRBJ2-2 and V is TRBV7-2; TRBD2 matches 12 bases. Looked up from germline, CDR1 is SGHTA and CDR2 is FQGNSA. The trim removed 5 bases at V and 7 bases at J, leaving 5 bases unmatched. CDR3 size: 15 residues.

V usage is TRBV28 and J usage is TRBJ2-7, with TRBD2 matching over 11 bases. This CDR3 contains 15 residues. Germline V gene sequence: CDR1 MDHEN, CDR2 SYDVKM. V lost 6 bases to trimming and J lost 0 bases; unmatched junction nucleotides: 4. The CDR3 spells CASRGLAEDSYEQYF. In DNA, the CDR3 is TGTGCCAGCAGGGGACTAGCGGAAGACTCCTACGAGCAGTACTTC.

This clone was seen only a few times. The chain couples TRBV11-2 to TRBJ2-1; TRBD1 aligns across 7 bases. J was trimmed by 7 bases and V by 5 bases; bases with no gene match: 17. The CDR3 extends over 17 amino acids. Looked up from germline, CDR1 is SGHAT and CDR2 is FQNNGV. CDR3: CASSLNPTGQVQNEQFF. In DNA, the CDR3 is TGTGCCAGCAGCCTCAATCCGACAGGGCAGGTCCAGAATGAGCAGTTCTTC.

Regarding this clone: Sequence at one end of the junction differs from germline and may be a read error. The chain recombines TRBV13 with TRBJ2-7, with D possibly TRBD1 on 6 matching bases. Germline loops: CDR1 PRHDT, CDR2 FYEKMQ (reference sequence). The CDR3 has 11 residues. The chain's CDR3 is CASSQNRDTHF. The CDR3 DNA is TGTGCCAGCAGCCAAAACCGGGACACTCACTTC. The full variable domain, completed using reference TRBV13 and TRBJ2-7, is AAGVIQSPRHLIKEKRETATLKCYPIPRHDTVYWYQQGPGQDPQFLISFYEKMQSDKGSIPDRFSAQQFSDYHSELNMSSLELGDSALYFCASSQNRDTHFGPGTRLTVT.

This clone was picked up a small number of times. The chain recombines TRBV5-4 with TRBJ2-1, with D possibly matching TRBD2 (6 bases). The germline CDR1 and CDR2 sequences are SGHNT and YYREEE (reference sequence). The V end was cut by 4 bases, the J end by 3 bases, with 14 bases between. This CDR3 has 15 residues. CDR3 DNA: TGTGCCAGCAGCACCGGTCCTAGCGACTACAATGAGCAGTTCTTC. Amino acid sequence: CASSTGPSDYNEQFF.

The CDR3 sequence is CASSTRGPLTEAFF. The CDR3 DNA is TGTGCCAGCAGCACCAGGGGTCCCCTCACTGAAGCTTTCTTT. The V call is TRBV11-1, the J call TRBJ1-1; possible D gene TRBD1, 6 bases. The CDR3 is 14 residues long. CDR1 is SGHAT and CDR2 is FQDESV in the germline V gene (reference sequence). The V gene lost 5 bases and the J gene lost 4 bases, with 14 bases spanning the gap.

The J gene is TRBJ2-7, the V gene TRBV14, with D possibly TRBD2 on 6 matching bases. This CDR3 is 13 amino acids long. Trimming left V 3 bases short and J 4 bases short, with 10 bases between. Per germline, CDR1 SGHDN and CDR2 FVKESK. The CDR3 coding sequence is TGTGCCAGCAGCCATGGAGGGTTTTACGAGCAGTACTTC. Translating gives CASSHGGFYEQYF.

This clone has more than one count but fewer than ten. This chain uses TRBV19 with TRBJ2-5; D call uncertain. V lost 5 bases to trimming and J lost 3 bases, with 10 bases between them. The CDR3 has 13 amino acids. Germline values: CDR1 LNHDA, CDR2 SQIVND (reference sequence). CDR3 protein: CASSSASEETQYF. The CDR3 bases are TGTGCCAGTAGTTCAGCGTCAGAAGAGACCCAGTACTTC.

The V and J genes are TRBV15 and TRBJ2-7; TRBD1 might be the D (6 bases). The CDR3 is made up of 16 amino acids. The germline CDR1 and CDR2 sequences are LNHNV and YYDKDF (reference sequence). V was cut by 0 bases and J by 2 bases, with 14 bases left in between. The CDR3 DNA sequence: TGTGCCACCAGCAGAGACGGCTGGGCAGGGGCCTACGAGCAGTACTTC. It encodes CATSRDGWAGAYEQYF.

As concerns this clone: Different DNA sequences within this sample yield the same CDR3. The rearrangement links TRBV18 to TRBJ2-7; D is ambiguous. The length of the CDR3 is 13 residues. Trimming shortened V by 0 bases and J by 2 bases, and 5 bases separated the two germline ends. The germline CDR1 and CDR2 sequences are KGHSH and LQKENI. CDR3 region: CASSPPSAYEQYF. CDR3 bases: TGTGCCAGCTCACCACCGTCAGCCTACGAGCAGTACTTC.

CDR3 in DNA: TGTGCCAGCAGTATGCCGGGACAAGAGACCCAGTACTTC. Translation gives CASSMPGQETQYF. The chain has TRBV25-1 and TRBJ2-5; D is possibly TRBD2 (5 bases). The CDR3 totals 13 residues. Trimming removed 5 bases at V and 2 bases at J, with 9 bases between. Germline values: CDR1 MGHDK, CDR2 SYGVNS.

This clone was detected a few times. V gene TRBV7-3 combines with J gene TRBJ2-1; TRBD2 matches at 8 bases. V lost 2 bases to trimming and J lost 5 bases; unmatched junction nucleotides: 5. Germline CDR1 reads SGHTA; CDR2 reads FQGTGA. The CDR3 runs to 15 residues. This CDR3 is CASSLSGLANNEQFF. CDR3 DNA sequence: TGTGCCAGCAGCTTATCAGGACTAGCAAACAATGAGCAGTTCTTC.

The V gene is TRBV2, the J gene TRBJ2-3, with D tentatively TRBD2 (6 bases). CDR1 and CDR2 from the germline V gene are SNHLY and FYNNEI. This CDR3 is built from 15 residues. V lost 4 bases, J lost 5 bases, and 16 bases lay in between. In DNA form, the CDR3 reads TGTGCCAGCAGTGGGGGGGACCAGAGGGGAGATACGCAGTATTTT. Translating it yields CASSGGDQRGDTQYF.

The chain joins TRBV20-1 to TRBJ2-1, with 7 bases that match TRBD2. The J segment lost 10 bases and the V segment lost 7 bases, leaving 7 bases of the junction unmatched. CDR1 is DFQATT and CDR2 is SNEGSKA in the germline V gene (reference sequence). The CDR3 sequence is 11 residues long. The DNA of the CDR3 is TGCAGTGAAATGGGACTACGCGAGCAGTTCTTC. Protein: CSEMGLREQFF.

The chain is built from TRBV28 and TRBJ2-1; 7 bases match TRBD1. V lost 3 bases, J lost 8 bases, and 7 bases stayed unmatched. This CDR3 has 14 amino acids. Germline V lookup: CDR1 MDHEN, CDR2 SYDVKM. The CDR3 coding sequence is TGTGCCAGCAGTTTGCCGCAGGGGGTGGATGAGCAGTTCTTC. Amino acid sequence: CASSLPQGVDEQFF.

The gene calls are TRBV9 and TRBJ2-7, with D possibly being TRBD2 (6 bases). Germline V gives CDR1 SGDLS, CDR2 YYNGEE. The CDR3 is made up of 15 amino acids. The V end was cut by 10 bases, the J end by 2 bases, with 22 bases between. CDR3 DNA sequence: TGTGCCGGAGGGAGAGCGGAACCTACCACCTACGAGCAGTACTTC. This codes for CAGGRAEPTTYEQYF. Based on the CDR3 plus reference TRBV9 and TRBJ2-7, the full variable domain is DSGVTQTPKHLITATGQRVTLRCSPRSGDLSVYWYQQSLDQGLQFLIQYYNGEERAKGNILERFSAQQFPDLHSELNLSSLELGDSALYFCAGGRAEPTTYEQYFGPGTRLTVT.

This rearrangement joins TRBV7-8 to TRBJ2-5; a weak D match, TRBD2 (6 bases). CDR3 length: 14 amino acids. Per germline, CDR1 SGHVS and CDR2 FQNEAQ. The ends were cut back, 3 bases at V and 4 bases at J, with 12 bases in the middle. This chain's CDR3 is CASSFGAGRETQYF. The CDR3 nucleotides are TGTGCCAGCAGCTTTGGGGCCGGGAGAGAGACCCAGTACTTC.

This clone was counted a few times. CDR3 in DNA: TGTGCCACCAGCAGAGATTCGGTGAGAAACACAGATACGCAGTATTTT. Residues: CATSRDSVRNTDTQYF. This chain links TRBV15 with TRBJ2-3; no clear D. CDR3 length equals 16 residues. Trimming removed 0 bases from V and 2 bases from J, with 12 bases in between. Germline CDR1 and CDR2: LNHNV and YYDKDF (reference sequence). Full variable domain (outside the CDR3, taken from reference TRBV15 and TRBJ2-3): DAMVIQNPRYQVTQFGKPVTLSCSQTLNHNVMYWYQQKSSQAPKLLFHYYDKDFNNEADTPDNFQSRRPNTSFCFLDIRSPGLGDTAMYLCATSRDSVRNTDTQYFGPGTRLTVL.

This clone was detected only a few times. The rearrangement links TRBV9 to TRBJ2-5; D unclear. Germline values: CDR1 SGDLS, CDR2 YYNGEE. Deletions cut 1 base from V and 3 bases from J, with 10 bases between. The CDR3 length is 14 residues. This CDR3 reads CASSVLSVKETQYF. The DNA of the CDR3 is TGTGCCAGCAGCGTACTTTCCGTAAAAGAGACCCAGTACTTC.

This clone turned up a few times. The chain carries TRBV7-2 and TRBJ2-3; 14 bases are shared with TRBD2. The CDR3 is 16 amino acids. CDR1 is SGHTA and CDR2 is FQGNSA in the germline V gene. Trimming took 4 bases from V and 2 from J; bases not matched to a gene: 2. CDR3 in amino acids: CASSSGLAGDTDTQYF. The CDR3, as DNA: TGTGCCAGCAGCTCGGGACTAGCGGGGGACACAGATACGCAGTATTTT. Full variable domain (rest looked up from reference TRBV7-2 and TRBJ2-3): GAGVSQSPSNKVTEKGKDVELRCDPISGHTALYWYRQSLGQGLEFLIYFQGNSAPDKSGLPSDRFSAERTGGSVSTLTIQRTQQEDSAVYLCASSSGLAGDTDTQYFGPGTRLTVL.

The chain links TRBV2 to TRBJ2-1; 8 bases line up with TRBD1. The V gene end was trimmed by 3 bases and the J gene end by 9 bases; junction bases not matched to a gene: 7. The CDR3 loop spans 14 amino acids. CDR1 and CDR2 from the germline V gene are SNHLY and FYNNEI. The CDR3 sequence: CASSDTQGAPEQFF. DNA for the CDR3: TGTGCCAGCAGTGATACCCAGGGGGCGCCTGAGCAGTTCTTC.

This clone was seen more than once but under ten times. CDR3 DNA: TGTGCCAGCAGCTTAATGGGACTACGAGACAATGAGCAGTTCTTC. Residues: CASSLMGLRDNEQFF. The rearrangement links TRBV7-9 to TRBJ2-1; 7 bases map to TRBD2. Germline V gene lookup returns CDR1 SEHNR and CDR2 FQNEAQ (reference sequence). The CDR3 spans 15 residues. J lost 5 bases, V lost 2 bases, and 6 bases had no gene match.